This passage covers 12 T cell receptor beta chains from one sample sequenced in a study of T cells in Graves' hyperthyroidism and ophthalmopathy. Amplification of TCR beta CDR3 regions was performed using RNA transcripts as template. Primed by the HTBI set, a first-round RT-PCR was run on the TCR CDR3. From the multiplex PCR reads, TCRdb called clonotypes with MiXCR, one entry per CDR3 protein. There are about 370,000 distinct CDR3 sequences in the sample; approximately 14% occur only once, and roughly 20% lies in the top ten. Source material: blood. Receptor source: a woman in her sixties or seventies with Graves' ophthalmopathy.

The V and J genes are TRBV6-1 and TRBJ1-5; D remains ambiguous. Germline CDR1 is MNHNS and CDR2 is SASEGT. This CDR3 contains 13 residues. The V end lost 3 bases, the J end lost 6 bases, and 9 bases lay between the germline ends. The CDR3 sequence is CASSERFIQPQHF. CDR3 in DNA: TGTGCCAGCAGTGAGCGCTTCATTCAGCCCCAGCATTTT.

The V call is TRBV24-1, the J call TRBJ2-7; TRBD2 matches 11 bases. The V segment lost 7 bases and the J segment 5 bases; nucleotides outside the gene matches: 18. CDR1 is KGHDR and CDR2 is SFDVKD in the germline V gene. The CDR3 is made up of 18 amino acids. The CDR3 DNA sequence: TGTGCCACCAGACTCTTCCTGGGACTAGCGGTCCGCATGCACGAGCAGTACTTC. It specifies CATRLFLGLAVRMHEQYF.

The chain joins TRBV19 to TRBJ2-1; 8 bases line up with TRBD2. Germline V gene data show CDR1 as LNHDA and CDR2 as SQIVND (reference sequence). This CDR3 has 15 residues. V was pared by 7 bases and J by 6 bases, with 11 bases of the junction left unmatched. The CDR3 here is CASKIVGLVGNEQFF. CDR3 DNA sequence: TGTGCCAGTAAAATCGTGGGACTAGTAGGCAATGAGCAGTTCTTC.

This clonotype has a handful of counts. This chain links TRBV2 with TRBJ1-2; the D gene is possibly TRBD1 (5 bases). Germline assignment: CDR1 SNHLY and CDR2 FYNNEI. Trimming took 5 bases from V and 5 from J, leaving 12 bases between them. CDR3 length: 13 amino acids. CDR3 sequence (DNA): TGTGCCAGCAGTTCCCGGGACCTTTATGGCTACACCTTC. Its protein product is CASSSRDLYGYTF.

There are a few counts of this clonotype. The chain uses TRBV3-1 and TRBJ2-2, with 8 bases aligning to TRBD2. Losses at the gene ends were 0 bases for V and 4 bases for J; bases not matched to a gene: 7. The CDR3 consists of 17 residues. Germline CDR1 and CDR2: LGHDT and YNNKEL (reference sequence). The CDR3 nucleotides are TGTGCCAGCAGCCAAGATCGGGGGGGTCGGCGCACCGGGGAGCTGTTTTTT. Its translation is CASSQDRGGRRTGELFF.

The chain recombines TRBV10-3 with TRBJ1-1, with 9 positions matching TRBD1. With V trimmed by 3 bases and J by 1 base, 6 bases remained unmatched. CDR3 length equals 16 residues. The germline CDR1 and CDR2 sequences are ENHRY and SYGVKD. The CDR3, as DNA: TGTGCCATCAGTGATCCCGGGACAGGGCGGAACACTGAAGCTTTCTTT. Translation: CAISDPGTGRNTEAFF.

This clonotype was recorded at least ten times. The V gene is TRBV20-1, the J gene TRBJ2-5; no clear D. The V and J ends lost 4 bases and 5 bases respectively, with 17 bases between them. Germline CDR1 reads DFQATT; CDR2 reads SNEGSKA (reference sequence). This CDR3 has 14 residues. As DNA, the CDR3 is TGCAGTGCTAATGCCGGATCCCACATGGAGACCCAGTACTTC. This codes for CSANAGSHMETQYF.

In its sample, this clonotype was seen a few times. The chain recombines TRBV6-2 or TRBV6-3 with TRBJ1-5, with D possibly being TRBD1 (5 bases). Germline CDR1 is MNHEY and CDR2 is SVGEGT. This CDR3 region has 15 residues. Trimming stripped 6 bases from V and 6 bases from J, with 18 bases between. The chain's CDR3 is CASRLPGRVGQPQHF. The CDR3 region has the DNA TGTGCCAGCAGGCTACCCGGCAGGGTTGGTCAGCCCCAGCATTTT.

Points on this clonotype: The junction and the germline gene differ at one end; a read error may be behind it. The V call is TRBV7-8, the J call TRBJ2-5; 8 bases match TRBD1. The CDR3 totals 15 residues. The germline gives CDR1 SGHVS, CDR2 FQNEAQ. The CDR3 region is CTSSLMGQAQETQYF. The CDR3 nucleotides are TGTACCAGCAGCTTAATGGGACAGGCCCAAGAGACCCAGTACTTC.

The sample holds many counts of this clonotype. Germline and junction disagree at one end, which may indicate a read error. This chain joins TRBV7-8 and TRBJ1-4, with D possibly TRBD1 on 6 matching bases. Germline V lookup: CDR1 SGHVS, CDR2 FQNEAQ. The CDR3 loop spans 16 amino acids. CDR3 sequence (DNA): TGTGCCAGCAGCCCTCGGTTTGGGGGGCCTAACGAAAAACTGTTTTTT. The encoded protein is CASSPRFGGPNEKLFF.

This clonotype has ten or more counts. This chain links TRBV5-1 with TRBJ2-2; D is perhaps TRBD2 (6 bases). Per the germline V gene, CDR1 is SGHRS and CDR2 is YFSETQ. Trimming took off 0 bases at V and 6 bases at J, with 18 bases between the two ends. This CDR3 contains 17 residues. This CDR3 reads CASSLASAGPSAGELFF. In DNA form, the CDR3 reads TGCGCCAGCAGCTTGGCCAGCGCCGGGCCTAGCGCCGGGGAGCTGTTTTTT.

This clonotype was seen a handful of times. The chain is built from TRBV28 and TRBJ1-5; D not resolved. Trimming took off 3 bases at V and 1 base at J, with 10 bases between the two ends. The CDR3 contains 15 residues. Germline loops: CDR1 MDHEN, CDR2 SYDVKM. CDR3 sequence: CASSFWGVSNQPQHF. DNA for the CDR3: TGTGCCAGCAGTTTTTGGGGAGTCAGCAATCAGCCCCAGCATTTT.